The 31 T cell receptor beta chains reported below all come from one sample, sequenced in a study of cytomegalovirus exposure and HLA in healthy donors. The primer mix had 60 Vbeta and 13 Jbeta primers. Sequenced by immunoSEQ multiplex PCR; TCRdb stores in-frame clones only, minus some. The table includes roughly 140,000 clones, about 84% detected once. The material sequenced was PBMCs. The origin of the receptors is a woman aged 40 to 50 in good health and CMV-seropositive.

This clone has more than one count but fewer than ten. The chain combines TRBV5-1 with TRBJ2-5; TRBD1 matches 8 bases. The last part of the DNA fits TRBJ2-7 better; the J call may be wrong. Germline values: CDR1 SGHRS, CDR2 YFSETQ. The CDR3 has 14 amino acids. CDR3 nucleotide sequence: TGCGCCAGCAGCTTGGTGGACAGGGCTTACGAGCAGTACTTC. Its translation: CASSLVDRAYEQYF.

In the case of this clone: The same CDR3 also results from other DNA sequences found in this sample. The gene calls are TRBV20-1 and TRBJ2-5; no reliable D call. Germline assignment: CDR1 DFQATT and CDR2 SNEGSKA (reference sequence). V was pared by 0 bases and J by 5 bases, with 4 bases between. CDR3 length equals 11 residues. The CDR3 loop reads CSARDRETQYF. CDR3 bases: TGCAGTGCTAGAGACAGGGAGACCCAGTACTTC.

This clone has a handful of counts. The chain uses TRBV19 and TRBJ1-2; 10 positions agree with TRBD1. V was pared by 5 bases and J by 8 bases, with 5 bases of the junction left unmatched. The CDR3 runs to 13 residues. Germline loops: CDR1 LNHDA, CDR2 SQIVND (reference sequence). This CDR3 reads CASSGTGVRGYTF. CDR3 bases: TGTGCCAGTAGTGGGACAGGGGTTAGGGGCTACACCTTC.

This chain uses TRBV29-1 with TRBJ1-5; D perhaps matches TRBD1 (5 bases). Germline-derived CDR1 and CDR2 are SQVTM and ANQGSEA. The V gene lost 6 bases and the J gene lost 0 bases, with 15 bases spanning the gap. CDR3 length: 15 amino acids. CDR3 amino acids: CSVGGGSYSNQPQHF. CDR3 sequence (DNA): TGCAGCGTGGGGGGTGGGTCTTATAGCAATCAGCCCCAGCATTTT. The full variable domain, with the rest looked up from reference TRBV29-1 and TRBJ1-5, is SAVISQKPSRDICQRGTSLTIQCQVDSQVTMMFWYRQQPGQSLTLIATANQGSEATYESGFVIDKFPISRPNLTFSTLTVSNMSPEDSSIYLCSVGGGSYSNQPQHFGDGTRLSIL.

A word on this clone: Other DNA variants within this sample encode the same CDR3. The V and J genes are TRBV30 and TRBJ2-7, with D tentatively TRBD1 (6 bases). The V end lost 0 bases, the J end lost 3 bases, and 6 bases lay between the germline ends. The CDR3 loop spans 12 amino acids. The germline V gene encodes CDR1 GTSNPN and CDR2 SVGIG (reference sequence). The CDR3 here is CAWSVQGYEQYF. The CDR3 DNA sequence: TGTGCCTGGAGTGTACAGGGCTACGAGCAGTACTTC.

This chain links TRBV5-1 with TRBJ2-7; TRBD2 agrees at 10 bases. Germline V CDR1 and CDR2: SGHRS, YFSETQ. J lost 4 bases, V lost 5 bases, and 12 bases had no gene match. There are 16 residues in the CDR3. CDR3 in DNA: TGCGCCAGCAGTCCGATCCCAGCGGGAGGGGGATACGAGCAGTACTTC. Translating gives CASSPIPAGGGYEQYF.

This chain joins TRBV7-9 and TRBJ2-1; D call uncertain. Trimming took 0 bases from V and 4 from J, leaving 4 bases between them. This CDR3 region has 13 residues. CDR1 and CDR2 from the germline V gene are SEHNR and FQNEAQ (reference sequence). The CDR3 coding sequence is TGTGCCAGCAGCTTAGCGTTATACAATGAGCAGTTCTTC. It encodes CASSLALYNEQFF.

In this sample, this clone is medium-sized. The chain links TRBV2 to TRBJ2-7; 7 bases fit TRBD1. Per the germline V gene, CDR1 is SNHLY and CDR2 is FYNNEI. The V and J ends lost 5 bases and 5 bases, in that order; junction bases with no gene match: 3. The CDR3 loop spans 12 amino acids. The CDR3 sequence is CASSFTGDEQYF. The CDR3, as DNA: TGTGCCAGCAGTTTCACAGGGGACGAGCAGTACTTC.

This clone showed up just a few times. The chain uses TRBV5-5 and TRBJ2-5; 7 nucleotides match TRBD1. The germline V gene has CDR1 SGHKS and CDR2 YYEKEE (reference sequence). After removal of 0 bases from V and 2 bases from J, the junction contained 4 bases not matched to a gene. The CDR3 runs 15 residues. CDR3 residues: CASSLDRGRQETQYF. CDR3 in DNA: TGTGCCAGCAGCTTGGACAGGGGTCGACAAGAGACCCAGTACTTC.

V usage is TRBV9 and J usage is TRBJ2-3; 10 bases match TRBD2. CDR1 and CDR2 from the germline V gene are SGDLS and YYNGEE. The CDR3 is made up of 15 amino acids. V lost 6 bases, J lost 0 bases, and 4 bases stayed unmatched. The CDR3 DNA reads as TGTGCCAGCACCGTGACTAGCGGGAGCACAGATACGCAGTATTTT. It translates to CASTVTSGSTDTQYF. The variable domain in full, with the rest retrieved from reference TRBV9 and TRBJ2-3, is DSGVTQTPKHLITATGQRVTLRCSPRSGDLSVYWYQQSLDQGLQFLIQYYNGEERAKGNILERFSAQQFPDLHSELNLSSLELGDSALYFCASTVTSGSTDTQYFGPGTRLTVL.

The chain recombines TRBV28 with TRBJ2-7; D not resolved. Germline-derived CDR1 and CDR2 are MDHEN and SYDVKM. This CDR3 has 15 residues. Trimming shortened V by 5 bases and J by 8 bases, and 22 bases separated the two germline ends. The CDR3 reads CASSAYQRGSNKQYF. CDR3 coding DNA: TGTGCCAGCAGTGCGTATCAGCGAGGTTCCAACAAGCAGTACTTC.

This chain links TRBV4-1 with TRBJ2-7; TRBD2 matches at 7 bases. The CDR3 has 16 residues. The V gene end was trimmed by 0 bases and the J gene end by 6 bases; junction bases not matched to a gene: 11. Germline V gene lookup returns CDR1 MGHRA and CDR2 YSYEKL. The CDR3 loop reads CASSQDSGLVISEQYF. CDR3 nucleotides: TGCGCCAGCAGCCAAGATTCCGGACTAGTCATAAGCGAGCAGTACTTC.

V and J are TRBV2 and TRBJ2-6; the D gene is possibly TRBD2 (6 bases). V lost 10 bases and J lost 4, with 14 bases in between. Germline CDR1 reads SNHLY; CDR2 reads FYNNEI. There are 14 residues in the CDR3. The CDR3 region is CATERRGGANVLTF. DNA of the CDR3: TGTGCCACAGAAAGGCGGGGAGGGGCCAACGTCCTGACTTTC.

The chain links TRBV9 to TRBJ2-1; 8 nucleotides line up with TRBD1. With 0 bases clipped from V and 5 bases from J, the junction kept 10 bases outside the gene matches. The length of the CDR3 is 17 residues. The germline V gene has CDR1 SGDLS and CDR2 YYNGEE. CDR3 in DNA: TGTGCCAGCAGCGTAGATCCAGGGGGCTTCGAGAACAATGAGCAGTTCTTC. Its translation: CASSVDPGGFENNEQFF.

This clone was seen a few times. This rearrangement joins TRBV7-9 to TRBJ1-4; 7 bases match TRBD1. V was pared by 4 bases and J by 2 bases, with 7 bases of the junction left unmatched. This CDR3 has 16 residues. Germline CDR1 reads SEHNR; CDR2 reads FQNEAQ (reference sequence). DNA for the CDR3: TGTGCCAGCAGCTACGAGGGGGCTGGGACTAATGAAAAACTGTTTTTT. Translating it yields CASSYEGAGTNEKLFF. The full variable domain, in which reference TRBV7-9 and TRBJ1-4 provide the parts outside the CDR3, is DTGVSQNPRHKITKRGQNVTFRCDPISEHNRLYWYRQTLGQGPEFLTYFQNEAQLEKSRLLSDRFSAERPKGSFSTLEIQRTEQGDSAMYLCASSYEGAGTNEKLFFGSGTQLSVL.

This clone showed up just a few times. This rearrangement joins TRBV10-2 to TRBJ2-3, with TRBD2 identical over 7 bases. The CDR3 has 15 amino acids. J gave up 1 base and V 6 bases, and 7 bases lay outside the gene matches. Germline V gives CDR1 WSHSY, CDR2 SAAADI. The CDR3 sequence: CASRVTSSGTDTQYF. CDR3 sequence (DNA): TGCGCCAGCAGAGTGACTAGCTCGGGCACAGATACGCAGTATTTT.

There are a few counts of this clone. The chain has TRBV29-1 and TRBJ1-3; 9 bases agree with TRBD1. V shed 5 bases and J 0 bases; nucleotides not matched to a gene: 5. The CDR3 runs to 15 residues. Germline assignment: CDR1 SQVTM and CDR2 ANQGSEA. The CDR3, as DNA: TGCAGCGTTCTTACAGGGGGCAACTCTGGAAACACCATATATTTT. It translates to CSVLTGGNSGNTIYF.

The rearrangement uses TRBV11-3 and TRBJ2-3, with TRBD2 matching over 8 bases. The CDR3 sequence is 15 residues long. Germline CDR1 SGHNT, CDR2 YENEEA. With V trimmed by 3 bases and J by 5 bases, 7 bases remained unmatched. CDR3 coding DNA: TGTGCCAGCAGCTTTGGGGTAGCGGGGCAAGATACGCAGTATTTT. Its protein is CASSFGVAGQDTQYF. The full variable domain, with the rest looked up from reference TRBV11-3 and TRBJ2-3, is EAGVVQSPRYKIIEKKQPVAFWCNPISGHNTLYWYLQNLGQGPELLIRYENEEAVDDSQLPKDRFSAERLKGVDSTLKIQPAELGDSAVYLCASSFGVAGQDTQYFGPGTRLTVL.

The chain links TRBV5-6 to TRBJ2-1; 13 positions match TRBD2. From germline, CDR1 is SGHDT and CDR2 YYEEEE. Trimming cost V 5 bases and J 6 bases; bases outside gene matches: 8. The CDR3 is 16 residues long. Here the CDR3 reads CASSFERTSGSNEQFF. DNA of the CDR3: TGTGCCAGCAGTTTCGAGCGGACTAGCGGGAGCAATGAGCAGTTCTTC. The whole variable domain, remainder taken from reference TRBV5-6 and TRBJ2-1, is DAGVTQSPTHLIKTRGQQVTLRCSPKSGHDTVSWYQQALGQGPQFIFQYYEEEERQRGNFPDRFSGHQFPNYSSELNVNALLLGDSALYLCASSFERTSGSNEQFFGPGTRLTVL.

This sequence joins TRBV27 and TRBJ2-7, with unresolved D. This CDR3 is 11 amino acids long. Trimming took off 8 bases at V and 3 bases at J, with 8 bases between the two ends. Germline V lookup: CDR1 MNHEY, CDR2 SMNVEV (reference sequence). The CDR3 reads CASGPIYEQYF. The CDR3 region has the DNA TGTGCCAGCGGGCCCATCTACGAGCAGTACTTC.

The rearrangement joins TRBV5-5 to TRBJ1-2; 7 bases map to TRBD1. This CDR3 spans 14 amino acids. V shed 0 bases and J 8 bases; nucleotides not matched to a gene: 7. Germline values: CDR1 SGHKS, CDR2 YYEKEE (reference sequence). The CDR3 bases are TGTGCCAGCAGCTTGGGAACAGGGGTAGGAGGCTACACCTTC. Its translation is CASSLGTGVGGYTF.

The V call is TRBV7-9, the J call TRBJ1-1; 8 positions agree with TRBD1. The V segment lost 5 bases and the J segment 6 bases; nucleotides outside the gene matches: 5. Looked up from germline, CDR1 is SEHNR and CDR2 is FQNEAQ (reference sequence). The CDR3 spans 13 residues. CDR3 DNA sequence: TGTGCCAGCAGCCCCTGGACAGGGCCTGAAGCTTTCTTT. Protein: CASSPWTGPEAFF. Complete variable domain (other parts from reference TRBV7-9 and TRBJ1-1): DTGVSQNPRHKITKRGQNVTFRCDPISEHNRLYWYRQTLGQGPEFLTYFQNEAQLEKSRLLSDRFSAERPKGSFSTLEIQRTEQGDSAMYLCASSPWTGPEAFFGQGTRLTVV.

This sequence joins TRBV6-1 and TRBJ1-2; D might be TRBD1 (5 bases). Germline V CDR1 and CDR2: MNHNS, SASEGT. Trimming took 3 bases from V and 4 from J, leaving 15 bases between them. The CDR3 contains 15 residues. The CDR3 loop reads CASSESLRAPYGYTF. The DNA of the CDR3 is TGTGCCAGCAGTGAGAGTCTCAGGGCCCCCTATGGCTACACCTTC.

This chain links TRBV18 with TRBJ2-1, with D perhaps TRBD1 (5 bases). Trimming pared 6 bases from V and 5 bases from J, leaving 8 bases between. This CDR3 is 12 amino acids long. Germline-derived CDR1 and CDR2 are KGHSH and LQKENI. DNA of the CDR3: TGTGCCAGCTCGACGACAGACAATGAGCAGTTCTTC. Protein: CASSTTDNEQFF.

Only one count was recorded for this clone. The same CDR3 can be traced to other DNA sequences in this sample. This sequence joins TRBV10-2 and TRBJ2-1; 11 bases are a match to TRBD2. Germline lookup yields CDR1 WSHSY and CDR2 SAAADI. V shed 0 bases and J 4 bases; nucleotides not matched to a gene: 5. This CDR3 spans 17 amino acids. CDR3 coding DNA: TGCGCCAGCAGTGAGTCTGGAACTAGCGGGAGTTACAATGAGCAGTTCTTC. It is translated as CASSESGTSGSYNEQFF.

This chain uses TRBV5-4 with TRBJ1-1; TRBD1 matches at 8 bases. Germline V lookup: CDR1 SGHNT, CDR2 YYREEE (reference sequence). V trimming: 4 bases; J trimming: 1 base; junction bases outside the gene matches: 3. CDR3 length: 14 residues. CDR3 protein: CASSRDRTNTEAFF. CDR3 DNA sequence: TGTGCCAGCAGCCGGGACAGGACGAACACTGAAGCTTTCTTT.

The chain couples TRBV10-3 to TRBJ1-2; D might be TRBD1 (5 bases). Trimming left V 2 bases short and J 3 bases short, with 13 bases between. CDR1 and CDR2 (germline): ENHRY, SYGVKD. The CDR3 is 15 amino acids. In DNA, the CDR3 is TGTGCCATCAGTGAGCTTTCCGGGACTGACTATGGCTACACCTTC. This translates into CAISELSGTDYGYTF.

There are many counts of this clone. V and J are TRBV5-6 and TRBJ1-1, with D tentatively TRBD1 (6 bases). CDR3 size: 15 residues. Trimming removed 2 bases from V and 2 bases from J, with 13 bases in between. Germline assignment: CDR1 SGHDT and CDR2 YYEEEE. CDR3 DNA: TGTGCCAGCAGCTTATCCGACAGGAGAAACACTGAAGCTTTCTTT. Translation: CASSLSDRRNTEAFF.

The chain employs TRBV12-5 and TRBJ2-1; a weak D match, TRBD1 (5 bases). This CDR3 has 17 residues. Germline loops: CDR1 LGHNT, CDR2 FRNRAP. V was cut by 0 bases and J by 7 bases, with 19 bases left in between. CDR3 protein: CASGLVGPSPGFNEQFF. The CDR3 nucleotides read TGTGCTAGTGGTTTGGTAGGCCCTTCCCCAGGGTTTAATGAGCAGTTCTTC.

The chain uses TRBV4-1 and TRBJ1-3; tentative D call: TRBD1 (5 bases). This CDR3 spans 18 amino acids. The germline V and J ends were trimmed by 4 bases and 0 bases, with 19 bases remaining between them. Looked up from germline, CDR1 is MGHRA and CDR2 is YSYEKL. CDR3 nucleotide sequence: TGCGCCAGCAGCCGGCTTGAGGGGACTGGGGTCTCTGGAAACACCATATATTTT. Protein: CASSRLEGTGVSGNTIYF.

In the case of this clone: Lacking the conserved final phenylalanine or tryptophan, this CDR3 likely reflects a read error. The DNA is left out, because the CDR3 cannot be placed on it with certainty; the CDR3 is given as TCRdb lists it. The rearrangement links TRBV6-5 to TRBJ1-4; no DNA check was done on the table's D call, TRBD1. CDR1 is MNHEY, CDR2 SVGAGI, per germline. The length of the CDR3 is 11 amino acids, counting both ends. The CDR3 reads CASASSRSIFG.